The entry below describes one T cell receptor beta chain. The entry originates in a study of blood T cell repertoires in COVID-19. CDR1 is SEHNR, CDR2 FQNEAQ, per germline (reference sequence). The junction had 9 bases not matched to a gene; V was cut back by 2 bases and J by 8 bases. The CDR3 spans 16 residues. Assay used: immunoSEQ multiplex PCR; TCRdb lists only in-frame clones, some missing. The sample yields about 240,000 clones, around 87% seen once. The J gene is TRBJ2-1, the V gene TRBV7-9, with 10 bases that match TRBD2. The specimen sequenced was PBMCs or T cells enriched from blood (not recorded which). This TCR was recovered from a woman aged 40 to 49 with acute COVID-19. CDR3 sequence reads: CASSLQGLAGVHEQFF. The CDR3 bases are TGTGCCAGCAGCTTACAAGGTCTAGCGGGAGTCCATGAGCAGTTCTTC.